This TCR beta chain was identified during a study of T-cell reconstitution after alpha-beta-depleted transplantation in children (dated by TCRdb to the mid-2010s). Turning to the overall study: T-cell immune reconstitution after TCRalphabeta/CD19-depleted allogeneic hematopoietic cell transplantation in children was quantitatively tracked in the study by means of TCR repertoire profiling. The full study reports these points: The apparently early alphabetaT-cell count recovery about two months after transplant was reportedly dependent on only several hundred rapidly expanded clones derived from non-depleted graft cells. The frequencies of hyperexpanded clones fell over the following months, and after one year, T-cell counts and TCRbeta diversity were mostly attributed to newly produced T cells. In some patients, the high TCRbeta diversity seen at day 60 was put down to recipient T cells and intrathymic progenitors that had survived conditioning.

Library preparation used PCR. TCRdb lists the instrument as Illumina HiSeq 2500. To normalize quantification of the TCRbeta repertoire, the TCR libraries were built with molecular barcoding that relied on unique molecular identifiers. TCRdb handled the public reads itself, with Q25 trimming in fastp and clone calling in MiXCR, and kept productive beta chains. CDR3 protein duplicates are merged, each entry listing the most common genes and DNA. In all, the sample holds more than 200,000 distinct CDR3 sequences, and approximately 17% of those were seen once. The ten largest clonotypes hold 40% to 50% of the sample. Comment on this clonotype: Its antigen remains unidentified. No qualities accompany the bases; no much larger clone lies one base away.

Per the germline V gene (reference sequence), MNHEY is the CDR1 and SMNVEV is the CDR2. The CDR3 contains 17 residues, cysteine and phenylalanine counted. Only the CDR3 DNA is retained, 51 bases long and in frame from the first base. Trimming takes 5 bases off V and 7 bases off J; junction bases not matched to a gene: 15. The treatment or condition label corresponds to: allogeneic hematopoietic cell transplantation with graft depleted of TCRalphabeta T cells and CD19 B cells. The transplant recipients were children given TCRalphabeta/CD19-depleted allogeneic hematopoietic cell grafts. The sample consisted of PBMCs, mostly from graft donor cells, taken 360 days after TCRalphabeta/CD19-depleted stem cell transplant. In this chain, TRBV27 is recombined with TRBJ1-2; TRBD1 matches 11 bases in the middle. The TCR originated in a male patient between 2 and 10 years old who had a stem cell transplant for acute lymphoblastic leukemia, so the T cells may come from the graft donor. The CDR3 here reads CASSKGALGQGVFGYTF. The sequenced DNA is TGTGCCAGCAGTAAAGGGGCGCTGGGACAGGGGGTTTTTGGCTACACCTTC.